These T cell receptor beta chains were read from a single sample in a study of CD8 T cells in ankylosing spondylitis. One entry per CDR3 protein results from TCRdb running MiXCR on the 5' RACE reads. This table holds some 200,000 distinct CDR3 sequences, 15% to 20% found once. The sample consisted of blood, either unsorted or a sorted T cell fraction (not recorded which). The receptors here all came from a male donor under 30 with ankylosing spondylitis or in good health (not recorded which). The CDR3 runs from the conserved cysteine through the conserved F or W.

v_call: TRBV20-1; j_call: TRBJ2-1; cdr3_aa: CSASLAGGNNEQFF
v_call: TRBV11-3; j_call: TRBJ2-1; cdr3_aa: CASSSGRMGNEQFF
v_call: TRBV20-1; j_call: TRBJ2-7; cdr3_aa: CSALTRLTYEQYF
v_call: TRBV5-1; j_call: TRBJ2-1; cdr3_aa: CASSQIGFIDNEQFF
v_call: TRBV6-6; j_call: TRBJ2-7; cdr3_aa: CASSLTGSRDAYEQYF
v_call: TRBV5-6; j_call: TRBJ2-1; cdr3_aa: CASTAGLETSYFHF
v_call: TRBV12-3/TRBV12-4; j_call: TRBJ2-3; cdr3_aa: CASSLWGGPDTQYF
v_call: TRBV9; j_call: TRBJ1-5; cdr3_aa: CASSVNPGPSGPQHF
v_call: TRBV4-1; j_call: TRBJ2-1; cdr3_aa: CASSLFHRGSYNEQFF
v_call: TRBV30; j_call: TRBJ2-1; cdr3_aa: CAWSVLYEQFF
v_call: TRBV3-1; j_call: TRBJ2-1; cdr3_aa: CASSQDVLLYNEQFF
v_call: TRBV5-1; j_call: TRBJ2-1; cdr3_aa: CASSPDRAHNEQFF
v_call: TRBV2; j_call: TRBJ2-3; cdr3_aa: CASDRGGTDTQYF
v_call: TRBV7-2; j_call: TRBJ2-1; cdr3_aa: CASSNSPPDEQFF